The clone carrying this T cell receptor (beta chain) was seen many times. Its antigen is not identified. Using its own MiXCR run on the 5' RACE reads, TCRdb lists one record per CDR3 protein. The repertoire includes about 71,000 distinct CDR3 sequences, 3% to 4% of them detected once, and about 3.5% sits in the top ten. The entry originates in a study of neurological immune-mediated disorders. Study-level results: The highest TCR clonal expansion occurred in HTLV-1-associated myelopathy; multiple sclerosis fell below healthy controls.

The CDR3 length is 16 residues. CDR1 and CDR2 (germline): SGHRS, YFSETQ. V lost 2 bases, J lost 3 bases, and 17 bases lay in between. This chain uses TRBV5-1 with TRBJ1-1, with D perhaps matching TRBD1 (6 bases). What was sequenced was PBMCs. This clonotype was sampled from a man aged 35-49 years with multiple sclerosis. CDR3 DNA: TGCGCCAGCAGCTTTTCATCCGGGACAACATACACTGAAGCTTTCTTT. Encoded protein: CASSFSSGTTYTEAFF. The full variable domain, with the rest looked up from reference TRBV5-1 and TRBJ1-1, is KAGVTQTPRYLIKTRGQQVTLSCSPISGHRSVSWYQQTPGQGLQFLFEYFSETQRNKGNFPGRFSGRQFSNSRSEMNVSTLELGDSALYLCASSFSSGTTYTEAFFGQGTRLTVV.